This T cell receptor beta chain was captured in a study of blood T cell repertoires in COVID-19. Turning to the study itself: Both acute and convalescent COVID-19 samples were obtained from the United States, Italy and Spain.

The CDR3 has 14 residues. Germline V gene lookup returns CDR1 DFQATT and CDR2 SNEGSKA (reference sequence). Trimming took off 3 bases at V and 1 base at J, with 10 bases between the two ends. Sequencing used immunoSEQ multiplex PCR; TCRdb keeps in-frame clones, though not all of them. The sample consists of roughly 47,000 clones, about 88% of them appearing once. The specimen sequenced was peripheral blood. The genes are TRBV20-1 and TRBJ1-5; D is possibly TRBD1 (6 bases). The clonotype was recovered from a man in his 70s with active COVID-19. CDR3 bases: TGCAGTGCTAGTGGGGGGCCCAGCAATCAGCCCCAGCATTTT. This encodes CSASGGPSNQPQHF.